Listed below are T cell receptor beta chains from one sample, sequenced in a study of the immune and genomic landscape of osteosarcoma. Clones were sequenced by immunoSEQ multiplex PCR, and TCRdb holds only the in-frame ones, with some missing. The table includes about 240 clones, more than 65% detected once. Sequencing was performed on metastatic tumor tissue from the scapula. These receptors came from a girl aged 10-17 years with osteosarcoma. CDR3s leave out the opening cysteine and the closing phenylalanine or tryptophan. Size tells how often a clone was seen (once, few, many) or the class of an expanded clone, and some rows leave it out.

ASSKFGGRGLGETQY NA TRBJ2-5 TRBV28
ASSHDDRPTWGGKNIQY NA TRBJ2-4 TRBV9
ASSTPLSGGETQY NA TRBJ2-5 TRBV7-8
ASSGGLSSGYEQY NA NA TRBV9
ASMDSYNEQF NA TRBJ2-1 TRBV5-1
ASSPRDGEQF NA TRBJ2-1 TRBV27
ASRGRGYEQY NA TRBJ2-7 TRBV7-8
ASSRTWTGGYGYT NA TRBJ1-2 TRBV19
ASSAPGTDYNEQF NA TRBJ2-1 TRBV7-8
ASSIPGRVQAGANVLT NA TRBJ2-6 TRBV19
ASSSRPSGYYNERQF NA TRBJ2-1 TRBV28
ASSSPRFLLH NA TRBJ1-6 TRBV6-6
ASSLLVGETQY NA TRBJ2-5 TRBV2
ASRGPGRGARNIQY NA TRBJ2-4 TRBV2
ASSPGGTSVTDNEQF NA TRBJ2-1 TRBV5-1
ASDARLSQETQY NA TRBJ2-5 TRBV27
ASSAQARQRNTGELF NA TRBJ2-2 TRBV9
ASSEPGQMNTEAF NA TRBJ1-1 TRBV2
ASTRGLFGTQY few TRBJ2-5 TRBV6-5
ASSMPLNRRETQY NA TRBJ2-5 TRBV19
ASRGQAGLADTQY NA TRBJ2-3 TRBV6-1
ASSLGQLNQPQH NA TRBJ1-5 TRBV7-9
ASSIAAHTLAKNIQY NA TRBJ2-4 TRBV19
ASGQGDQPQH few TRBJ1-5 TRBV9
ASRGAGRYGGSSTDTQY NA TRBJ2-3 TRBV5-1
AWSRRVNEKLF NA TRBJ1-4 TRBV30
ASSATSGSTGELF once TRBJ2-2 TRBV2
ASSSISNYGYT NA TRBJ1-2 TRBV2
SVEDRWGDTQY NA TRBJ2-3 TRBV29-1
ASSVAPASYEQY NA TRBJ2-7 TRBV9